The present entry profiles one T cell receptor beta chain with its context. This record belongs to a study of control samples from healthy donors and cancer patients. Data came from immunoSEQ multiplex PCR; TCRdb stores just in-frame clones and leaves some out. In the table there are tens of thousands of clones, around 84% of which are singletons. This sequence originates from a man over 45 in good health. The material sequenced was blood.

CDR3 DNA: TGTGCCAGCAGCGCCACAGGGGGTTCGGGAGCTTTCTTT. This encodes CASSATGGSGAFF. V is TRBV5-6 and J is TRBJ1-1; 8 bases map to TRBD1. V shed 4 bases, J shed 10 bases, and the junction held 9 bases outside the gene matches. Per germline, CDR1 SGHDT and CDR2 YYEEEE. The CDR3 is 13 residues long.